The rows below give T cell receptor beta chains drawn from one sample of a study of glioma-infiltrating T cells. TCRdb re-analysed the multiplex PCR reads in MiXCR, keeping a single row per CDR3 protein. The table records some 150,000 distinct CDR3 sequences, about two fifths of them present only once. Material for sequencing was glioma tissue, nonneoplastic brain tissue, or PBMCs (not recorded which). The receptors here all came from a human donor with low-grade glioma or glioblastoma, undergoing nonglioma brain surgery, or in good health (not recorded which). Each CDR3 is given with its conserved first and last residue. D genes are given only for firm matches. A clone size is listed for some rows: how often the clone was seen (once, few, many), or a class if it is expanded.

>TRBJ1-5|-|once|TRBV6-6
CAAVAQGNQPQHF
TGTGCCGCCGTCGCGCAAGGCAATCAGCCCCAGCATTTT
>TRBJ1-1|-|-|TRBV10-3
CAIRAQMNTEAFF
TGTGCCATCAGAGCACAAATGAACACTGAAGCTTTCTTT
>TRBJ2-1|TRBD2|few|TRBV28
CASSSTLAGDAYNEQFF
TGTGCCAGCAGTTCTACTCTAGCGGGAGACGCCTACAATGAGCAGTTCTTC
>TRBJ1-1|-|few|TRBV7-2
CASSLSILMNTEAFF
TGTGCCAGCAGCTTATCTATACTCATGAACACTGAAGCTTTCTTT
>TRBJ2-5|TRBD2|-|TRBV6-1
CASSWLAGGGETQYF
TGTGCCAGCAGTTGGTTAGCGGGAGGGGGAGAGACCCAGTACTTC
>TRBJ2-7|TRBD2|few|TRBV6-6
CASSYSTSGSYEQYF
TGTGCCAGCAGTTACTCGACTAGCGGAAGTTACGAGCAGTACTTC
>TRBJ2-7|TRBD1|-|TRBV7-9
CARSLVAGGYEQYF
TGTGCCCGCAGCTTAGTTGCAGGGGGCTACGAGCAGTACTTC
>TRBJ2-5|-|once|TRBV6-2/TRBV6-3
CASIYDKSGQETQYF
TGTGCCAGCATTTACGATAAGAGCGGGCAAGAGACCCAGTACTTC
>TRBJ2-3|-|-|TRBV7-2
CASSPYNTDTQYF
TGTGCCAGCAGCCCGTACAACACAGATACGCAGTATTTT
>TRBJ2-3|-|-|TRBV3-1
CASSQGARADTQYF
TGTGCCAGCAGCCAAGGCGCAAGGGCAGATACGCAGTATTTT
>TRBJ1-2|-|-|TRBV4-2
CASSQGGTTYGYTF
TGTGCCAGCAGCCAAGGGGGAACTACCTATGGCTACACCTTC
>TRBJ2-7|-|-|TRBV10-3
CAISDPGVRGYEQYF
TGTGCCATCAGTGATCCGGGGGTCCGTGGCTACGAGCAGTACTTC
>TRBJ1-3|TRBD1|-|TRBV19
CASRWDSTSGNTIYF
TGTGCCAGTAGATGGGACAGCACCTCTGGAAACACCATATATTTT
>TRBJ1-5|TRBD1|-|TRBV6-1
CASSEAQGGQPQHF
TGTGCCAGCAGTGAAGCCCAGGGGGGACAGCCCCAGCATTTT
>TRBJ2-5|-|-|TRBV19
CASSRPGETQYF
TGTGCCAGTAGCCGTCCTGGAGAGACCCAGTACTTC
>TRBJ2-7|TRBD1|-|TRBV27
CASSTRTGTYEQYF
TGTGCCAGCAGTACCAGGACAGGGACCTACGAGCAGTACTTC
>TRBJ1-6|TRBD1|-|TRBV10-3
CAIRGTGDYNSPLHF
TGTGCCATCAGAGGGACAGGGGACTATAATTCACCCCTCCACTTT
>TRBJ1-2|-|few|TRBV4-2
CASSQVMGDGYTF
TGTGCCAGCAGCCAAGTGATGGGAGATGGCTACACCTTC
>TRBJ1-6|TRBD1|-|TRBV4-1
CASSQGQGAGSTLHF
TGCGCCAGCAGCCAAGGACAGGGAGCCGGGTCAACCCTCCACTTT
>TRBJ2-3|-|once|TRBV20-1
CSARDPGATTDTQYF
TGCAGTGCTAGAGATCCGGGGGCGACCACAGATACGCAGTATTTT
>TRBJ1-1|-|many|TRBV7-2
CASSLALTGRTEAFF
TGTGCCAGCAGCTTAGCGCTAACAGGGCGTACTGAAGCTTTCTTT
>TRBJ2-7|TRBD1|-|TRBV20-1
CSADDRVHYEQYF
TGCAGTGCTGACGACAGGGTGCACTACGAGCAGTACTTC
>TRBJ2-1|-|-|TRBV7-2
CASSPRPRHNEQFF
TGTGCCAGCAGCCCGCGTCCCCGCCACAATGAGCAGTTCTTC
>TRBJ1-1|-|many|TRBV20-1
CSALYEGLNTEAFF
TGCAGTGCTTTGTATGAGGGGTTGAACACTGAAGCTTTCTTT
>TRBJ1-6|TRBD1|-|TRBV28
CASSITGGWSPLHF
TGTGCCAGCAGTATCACAGGGGGCTGGTCACCCCTCCACTTT
>TRBJ1-1|-|-|TRBV7-3
CASSLVRGETFF
TGTGCCAGCAGCTTAGTCCGAGGGGAAACTTTCTTT
>TRBJ2-3|-|once|TRBV6-9
CASSYFHLTEGGRDTQYF
TGTGCCAGCAGTTACTTCCACCTTACCGAGGGAGGCAGAGATACGCAGTATTTT
>TRBJ1-2|TRBD1|many|TRBV20-1
CSARRPGGYGYTF
TGCAGTGCTAGGAGACCAGGGGGCTATGGCTACACCTTC
>TRBJ1-1|-|-|TRBV6-6
CASSYTVGAGTSNTEAFF
TGTGCCAGCAGTTACACCGTGGGGGCGGGGACATCGAACACTGAAGCTTTCTTT
>TRBJ1-5|-|-|TRBV27
CASSHGRNQPQHF
TGTGCCAGCAGCCATGGTAGGAATCAGCCCCAGCATTTT
>TRBJ2-1|TRBD1|-|TRBV28
CASRAGGRGALGRFF
TGTGCCAGCAGGGCAGGGGGCCGCGGGGCGCTAGGTCGGTTCTTC
>TRBJ2-5|TRBD1|few|TRBV20-1
CSARTGGQTQYF
TGCAGTGCTAGGACAGGGGGTCAGACCCAGTACTTC
>TRBJ2-7|TRBD1|-|TRBV7-2
CASSPGQGWYEQYF
TGTGCCAGCAGCCCGGGACAGGGTTGGTACGAGCAGTACTTC
>TRBJ1-5|-|-|TRBV20-1
CSAIPHSNQPQHF
TGCAGTGCTATTCCTCATAGCAATCAGCCCCAGCATTTT
>TRBJ2-3|-|few|TRBV20-1
CSARDTPSGTDTQYF
TGCAGTGCTAGAGATACGCCTAGCGGCACAGATACGCAGTATTTT
>TRBJ1-4|TRBD1|few|TRBV20-1
CSARRTGEKLFF
TGCAGTGCTAGGCGGACAGGAGAAAAACTGTTTTTT
>TRBJ2-7|TRBD2|-|TRBV7-2
CASSLSSGSVYEQYF
TGTGCCAGCAGCTTAAGTAGCGGGAGTGTGTACGAGCAGTACTTC
>TRBJ1-2|-|-|TRBV20-1
CGAGKDYLGGYTF
TGCGGTGCAGGGAAGGACTACCTAGGCGGCTACACCTTC
>TRBJ1-2|TRBD1|-|TRBV20-1
CSARGTRTGALGYTF
TGCAGTGCTAGAGGTACCAGGACAGGGGCGTTAGGCTACACCTTC
>TRBJ1-1|-|-|TRBV7-7
CASRLETGGMNTEAFF
TGTGCTAGCAGATTGGAGACAGGTGGAATGAACACTGAAGCTTTCTTT
>TRBJ2-7|-|-|TRBV6-9
CASSLGTHWEQYF
TGTGCCAGCAGTTTAGGGACCCACTGGGAGCAGTACTTC